The 26 T cell receptor beta chains below come from one sample, sequenced in a study of shared clonotypes between healthy human individuals. The table came from immunoSEQ multiplex PCR; TCRdb's copy has only in-frame clones and leaves some out. Of about 2.5 million clones in the sample, 92% were seen once. What was sequenced was naive CD4+ T cells from PBMCs. Subset noted: CD45RA+ positively selected. These receptors all stem from a man between 18 and 35 years old in good health. Some clones in this sample may be carry-over from other donors' samples.

This rearrangement joins TRBV2 to TRBJ2-3; TRBD2 matches 7 bases. Germline V gene lookup returns CDR1 SNHLY and CDR2 FYNNEI. This CDR3 is built from 15 residues. J gave up 6 bases and V 4 bases, and 10 bases lay outside the gene matches. CDR3 sequence: CASSGRESGLDTQYF. In DNA form, the CDR3 reads TGTGCCAGCAGTGGGCGGGAGTCCGGGTTGGATACGCAGTATTTT.

The rearrangement uses TRBV5-1 and TRBJ2-3, with 8 positions matching TRBD2. With 4 bases clipped from V and 1 base from J, the junction kept 11 bases outside the gene matches. CDR3 length: 17 amino acids. In germline, CDR1 is SGHRS, CDR2 YFSETQ. This CDR3 reads CASSEYREGSGTDTQYF. The CDR3, as DNA: TGCGCCAGCAGCGAGTACCGGGAGGGGTCAGGCACAGATACGCAGTATTTT.

The chain is built from TRBV5-5 and TRBJ2-7, with TRBD2 matching over 9 bases. J gave up 6 bases and V 0 bases, and 4 bases lay outside the gene matches. Germline V CDR1 and CDR2: SGHKS, YYEKEE (reference sequence). This CDR3 spans 14 amino acids. Here the CDR3 reads CASSLVGLAIEQYF. The CDR3 DNA is TGTGCCAGCAGCTTGGTAGGACTAGCGATCGAGCAGTACTTC.

This chain connects TRBV18 to TRBJ2-3, with 8 positions matching TRBD1. The CDR3 totals 15 residues. The trim removed 4 bases at V and 4 bases at J, leaving 7 bases unmatched. Germline loops: CDR1 KGHSH, CDR2 LQKENI. CDR3 residues: CASSQNRGSPDTQYF. CDR3 in DNA: TGTGCCAGCTCACAGAACAGGGGGAGCCCAGATACGCAGTATTTT.

This clone was counted once. The CDR3 sequence is CASSQVSSARAGGTDTQYF. CDR3 nucleotide sequence: TGCGCCAGCAGCCAAGTTTCTAGCGCTAGGGCCGGAGGCACAGATACGCAGTATTTT. The chain has TRBV4-1 and TRBJ2-3; TRBD2 might be the D (6 bases). This CDR3 has 19 amino acids. V lost 1 base and J 1 base, leaving 21 bases between the germline ends. Germline V CDR1 and CDR2: MGHRA, YSYEKL.

The chain uses TRBV5-1 and TRBJ1-2; D is uncertain. This CDR3 is 15 amino acids long. The germline V gene encodes CDR1 SGHRS and CDR2 YFSETQ. V was trimmed by 4 bases and J by 0 bases, leaving 13 bases between them. CDR3 DNA sequence: TGCGCCAGCAGCCCGGCCCCTACAGCTAACTATGGCTACACCTTC. This codes for CASSPAPTANYGYTF.

This chain joins TRBV28 and TRBJ1-2; perhaps TRBD1 as D (6 bases). The CDR3 is 15 amino acids. V was cut by 6 bases and J by 7 bases, with 21 bases left in between. Per germline, CDR1 MDHEN and CDR2 SYDVKM. The CDR3 DNA reads as TGTGCCAGCAGCAATCCCACCAGGGGTAGGTCTGGCTACACCTTC. Translated: CASSNPTRGRSGYTF.

The J gene is TRBJ2-1, the V gene TRBV6-6; D is uncertain. Looked up from germline, CDR1 is MNHNY and CDR2 is SVGAGI (reference sequence). Trimming left V 2 bases short and J 12 bases short, with 14 bases between. CDR3 length equals 13 residues. CDR3 loop: CASSYQASSSQFF. The CDR3 nucleotides are TGTGCCAGCAGTTACCAAGCCTCAAGTTCGCAGTTCTTC.

The chain uses TRBV14 and TRBJ2-5; 7 bases match TRBD1. Germline V gives CDR1 SGHDN, CDR2 FVKESK. The CDR3 covers 15 residues. V lost 0 bases to trimming and J lost 1 base; unmatched junction nucleotides: 2. CDR3 sequence reads: CASSQDPGGQETQYF. The CDR3 DNA reads as TGTGCCAGCAGCCAAGACCCAGGGGGCCAAGAGACCCAGTACTTC.

The CDR3 protein is CARQKAGGNQPQHF. The CDR3 DNA sequence: TGTGCCAGACAGAAGGCGGGCGGCAATCAGCCCCAGCATTTT. This chain uses TRBV28 with TRBJ1-5; D gene uncertain. Deletions cut 9 bases from V and 2 bases from J, with 14 bases between. Germline CDR1 and CDR2: MDHEN and SYDVKM. CDR3 length: 14 amino acids. The whole variable domain, filled in from reference TRBV28 and TRBJ1-5, reads DVKVTQSSRYLVKRTGEKVFLECVQDMDHENMFWYRQDPGLGLRLIYFSYDVKMKEKGDIPEGYSVSREKKERFSLILESASTNQTSMYLCARQKAGGNQPQHFGDGTRLSIL.

This rearrangement joins TRBV2 to TRBJ2-1; D gene uncertain. The CDR3 length is 14 residues. Germline CDR1 and CDR2: SNHLY and FYNNEI. With 4 bases removed from V and 0 bases from J, the gap between germline ends came to 7 bases. CDR3 residues: CASSGVTSYNEQFF. The DNA of the CDR3 is TGTGCCAGCAGTGGGGTTACCTCCTACAATGAGCAGTTCTTC.

The chain combines TRBV6-4 with TRBJ1-1, with D perhaps matching TRBD1 (5 bases). The germline CDR1 and CDR2 sequences are MRHNA and SNTAGT. Trimming left V 2 bases short and J 9 bases short, with 10 bases between. This CDR3 region has 12 residues. The CDR3 spells CASSDGWGQAFF. The DNA for the CDR3 is TGTGCCAGCAGTGACGGTTGGGGACAAGCTTTCTTT.

The rearrangement links TRBV6-5 to TRBJ2-5, with D uncertain. The CDR3 runs to 15 residues. The germline V gene has CDR1 MNHEY and CDR2 SVGAGI. V dropped 6 bases and J dropped 4 bases, with 18 bases sitting between them. Here the CDR3 reads CASRGLGGWGETQYF. Written as DNA, the CDR3 is TGTGCCAGCAGGGGTCTCGGTGGGTGGGGAGAGACCCAGTACTTC.

V usage is TRBV18 and J usage is TRBJ1-5; perhaps TRBD1 as D (5 bases). The germline V gene encodes CDR1 KGHSH and CDR2 LQKENI. This CDR3 region has 16 residues. Deletions cut 3 bases from V and 7 bases from J, with 19 bases between. The CDR3 is CASSPNSGLQQQPQHF. CDR3 sequence (DNA): TGTGCCAGCTCACCCAATTCGGGACTTCAACAACAGCCCCAGCATTTT.

The rearrangement links TRBV30 to TRBJ1-4; D is ambiguous. Germline CDR1 GTSNPN, CDR2 SVGIG (reference sequence). Trimming removed 0 bases from V and 6 bases from J, with 11 bases in between. The CDR3 sequence is 14 residues long. The DNA of the CDR3 is TGTGCCTGGAGTGTATTCAGGCTTCATGAAAAACTGTTTTTT. This translates into CAWSVFRLHEKLFF. The complete variable domain, with remaining parts taken from reference TRBV30 and TRBJ1-4, reads SQTIHQWPATLVQPVGSPLSLECTVEGTSNPNLYWYRQAAGRGLQLLFYSVGIGQISSEVPQNLSASRPQDRQFILSSKKLLLSDSGFYLCAWSVFRLHEKLFFGSGTQLSVL.

This rearrangement joins TRBV7-8 to TRBJ2-7, with 7 positions matching TRBD1. Germline V gives CDR1 SGHVS, CDR2 FQNEAQ. J lost 5 bases, V lost 5 bases, and 12 bases had no gene match. This CDR3 spans 15 amino acids. CDR3 amino acids: CASSRQGILKNEQYF. DNA for the CDR3: TGTGCCAGCAGCCGACAGGGAATCCTGAAGAACGAGCAGTACTTC.

The chain has TRBV5-4 and TRBJ2-5; D is possibly TRBD1 or TRBD2 (5 bases each). V was cut by 4 bases and J by 1 base, with 11 bases left in between. The CDR3 consists of 14 residues. Germline loops: CDR1 SGHNT, CDR2 YYREEE (reference sequence). CDR3 DNA sequence: TGTGCCAGCAGCCCCCATGGGGGCCAAGAGACCCAGTACTTC. It is translated as CASSPHGGQETQYF.

The chain uses TRBV2 and TRBJ1-3; 7 bases map to TRBD1. CDR1 and CDR2 from the germline V gene are SNHLY and FYNNEI. V was pared by 8 bases and J by 2 bases, with 9 bases of the junction left unmatched. This CDR3 has 15 residues. DNA of the CDR3: TGTGCCAGCGGTTTAGAGGGGGCGACTGGAAACACCATATATTTT. This sequence encodes CASGLEGATGNTIYF.

This rearrangement joins TRBV15 to TRBJ2-5; 12 bases match TRBD1. In germline, CDR1 is LNHNV, CDR2 YYDKDF (reference sequence). The CDR3 contains 15 residues. J was trimmed by 5 bases and V by 5 bases; bases with no gene match: 6. The CDR3 DNA follows: TGTGCCACCAGCGGAAGGGACAGGGGGCAGGAGACCCAGTACTTC. Amino acid sequence: CATSGRDRGQETQYF. Full variable domain (rest looked up from reference TRBV15 and TRBJ2-5): DAMVIQNPRYQVTQFGKPVTLSCSQTLNHNVMYWYQQKSSQAPKLLFHYYDKDFNNEADTPDNFQSRRPNTSFCFLDIRSPGLGDTAMYLCATSGRDRGQETQYFGPGTRLLVL.

Turning to this clone: Other nucleotide sequences from this sample produce the same CDR3. The chain couples TRBV5-1 to TRBJ1-1; D remains unclear. The V gene's germline CDR1 is SGHRS and CDR2 YFSETQ. Trimming took 0 bases from V and 0 from J, leaving 9 bases between them. The CDR3 extends over 15 amino acids. As DNA, the CDR3 is TGCGCCAGCAGCTTGGATCCATCAATGAACACTGAAGCTTTCTTT. This codes for CASSLDPSMNTEAFF.

J is TRBJ2-6 and V is TRBV2; D is ambiguous. Trimming removed 7 bases from V and 0 bases from J, with 4 bases in between. The CDR3 is made up of 13 amino acids. The germline CDR1 and CDR2 sequences are SNHLY and FYNNEI. DNA for the CDR3: TGTGCCAGCATTCGCTCTGGGGCCAACGTCCTGACTTTC. Its translation: CASIRSGANVLTF.

The sample holds one count of this clone. The rearrangement links TRBV6-6 to TRBJ1-2; D might be TRBD1 (6 bases). V lost 6 bases, J lost 3 bases, and 14 bases lay in between. CDR3 length: 14 amino acids. The V gene's germline CDR1 is MNHNY and CDR2 SVGAGI (reference sequence). The CDR3 nucleotides are TGTGCCAGCAGAGGATCTCAGGGGTACTATGGCTACACCTTC. This codes for CASRGSQGYYGYTF.

The genes are TRBV7-9 and TRBJ2-7; tentatively, D is TRBD2 (6 bases). V lost 7 bases and J 2 bases, leaving 15 bases between the germline ends. CDR1 and CDR2 (germline): SEHNR, FQNEAQ (reference sequence). The CDR3 has 14 residues. The CDR3 coding sequence is TGTGCCAGCACCCCCACCAGGGAGGCCTACGAGCAGTACTTC. Translation gives CASTPTREAYEQYF.

This rearrangement joins TRBV7-9 to TRBJ2-7; 9 nucleotides match TRBD1. Trimming at V came to 5 bases and at J to 0 bases, leaving 5 bases not matched to a gene. The germline CDR1 and CDR2 sequences are SEHNR and FQNEAQ (reference sequence). The CDR3 extends over 15 amino acids. The CDR3, as DNA: TGTGCCAGCAGCCGGGGACAGGGAACCTCCTACGAGCAGTACTTC. Its protein is CASSRGQGTSYEQYF.

The chain links TRBV28 to TRBJ2-4, with D perhaps TRBD2 (5 bases). V was shortened by 3 bases and J by 3 bases, with 12 bases between the two germline ends. The CDR3 spans 15 residues. Looked up from germline, CDR1 is MDHEN and CDR2 is SYDVKM. CDR3 nucleotide sequence: TGTGCCAGCAGTTTGATGGGCCGGGACAAAAACATTCAGTACTTC. This sequence encodes CASSLMGRDKNIQYF.

With regard to this clone: Other DNA sequences of this sample code for an identical CDR3. The chain employs TRBV18 and TRBJ2-7; 11 bases match TRBD2. Germline lookup yields CDR1 KGHSH and CDR2 LQKENI. The CDR3 loop spans 15 amino acids. V lost 4 bases to trimming and J lost 2 bases; unmatched junction nucleotides: 4. CDR3 in DNA: TGTGCCAGCTCACGGCTAGCGGGAGGTCCCTACGAGCAGTACTTC. It is translated as CASSRLAGGPYEQYF.